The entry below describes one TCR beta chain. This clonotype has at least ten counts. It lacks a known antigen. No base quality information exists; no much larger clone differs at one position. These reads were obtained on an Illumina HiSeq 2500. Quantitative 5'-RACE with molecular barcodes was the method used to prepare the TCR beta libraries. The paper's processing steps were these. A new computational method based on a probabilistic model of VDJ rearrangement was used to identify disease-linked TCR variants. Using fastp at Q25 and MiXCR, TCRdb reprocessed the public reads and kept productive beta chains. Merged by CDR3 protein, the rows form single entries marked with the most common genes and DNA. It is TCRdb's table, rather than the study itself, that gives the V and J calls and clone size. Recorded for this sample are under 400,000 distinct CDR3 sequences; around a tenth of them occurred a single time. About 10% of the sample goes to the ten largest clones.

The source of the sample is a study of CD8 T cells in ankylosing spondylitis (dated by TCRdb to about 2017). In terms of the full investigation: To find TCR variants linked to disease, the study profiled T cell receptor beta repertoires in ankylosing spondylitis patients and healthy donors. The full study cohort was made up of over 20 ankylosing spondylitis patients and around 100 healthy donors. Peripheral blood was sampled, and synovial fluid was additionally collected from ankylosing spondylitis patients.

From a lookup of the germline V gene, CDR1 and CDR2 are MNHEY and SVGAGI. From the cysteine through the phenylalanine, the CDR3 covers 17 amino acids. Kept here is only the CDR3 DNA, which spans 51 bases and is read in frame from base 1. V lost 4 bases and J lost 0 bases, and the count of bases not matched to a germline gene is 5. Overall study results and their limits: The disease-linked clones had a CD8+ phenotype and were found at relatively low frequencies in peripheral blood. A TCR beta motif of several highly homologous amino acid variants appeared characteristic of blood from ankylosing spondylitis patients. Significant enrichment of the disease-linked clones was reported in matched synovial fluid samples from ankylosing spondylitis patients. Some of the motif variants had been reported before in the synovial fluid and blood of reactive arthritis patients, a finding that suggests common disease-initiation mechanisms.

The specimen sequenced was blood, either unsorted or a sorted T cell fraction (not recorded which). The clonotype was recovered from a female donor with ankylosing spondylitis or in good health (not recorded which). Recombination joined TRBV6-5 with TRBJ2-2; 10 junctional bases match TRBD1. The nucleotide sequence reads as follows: TGTGCCAGCAGTTGGGGACAGGGGTTAGCGAACACCGGGGAGCTGTTTTTT. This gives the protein CASSWGQGLANTGELFF.